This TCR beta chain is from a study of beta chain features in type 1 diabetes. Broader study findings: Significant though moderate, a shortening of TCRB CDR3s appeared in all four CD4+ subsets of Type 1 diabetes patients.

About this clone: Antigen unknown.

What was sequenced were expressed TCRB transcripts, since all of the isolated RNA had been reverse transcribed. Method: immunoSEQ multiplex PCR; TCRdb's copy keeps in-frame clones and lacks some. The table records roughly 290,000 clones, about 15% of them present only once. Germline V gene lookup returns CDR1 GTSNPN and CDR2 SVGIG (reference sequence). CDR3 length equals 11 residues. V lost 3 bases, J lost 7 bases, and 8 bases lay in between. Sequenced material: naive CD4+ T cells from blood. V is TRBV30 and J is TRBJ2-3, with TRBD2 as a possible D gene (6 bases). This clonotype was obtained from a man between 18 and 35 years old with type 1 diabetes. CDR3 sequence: CAWRGGNTQYF. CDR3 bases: TGTGCCTGGAGGGGCGGGAATACGCAGTATTTT.